What follows describes a single T cell receptor (beta chain). Antigen unknown. This specimen comes from a study of OX40 agonist ivuxolimab in advanced cancers. The overall study: Patients took ivuxolimab, an agonistic anti-OX40 (CD134) antibody.

Patients were ineligible given autoimmune disease history or systemic immunosuppression. The data were produced by immunoSEQ multiplex PCR, yet TCRdb's version contains in-frame clones alone and is incomplete. The sample holds more than 55,000 clones, approximately 82% seen once. Study-wide results and limits: Dose levels from 0.1 to 3.0 mg/kg saw CD4+ and CD8+ blood T cells expand clonally by week 6.

The receptor comes from an adult with an advanced solid tumor such as melanoma, head and neck, liver or kidney cancer. Sequencing used CD4+ or CD8+ T cells sorted from blood, obtained in a trial of the OX40 agonist ivuxolimab.

In DNA, the CDR3 is TGTGCCAGCAGTGTGGGGACAGGGATTTGGGACACTGAAGCTTTCTTT. Its protein is CASSVGTGIWDTEAFF. The rearrangement joins TRBV6-1 to TRBJ1-1; 9 positions match TRBD1. Per germline, CDR1 MNHNS and CDR2 SASEGT. The CDR3 totals 16 residues. V gave up 4 bases and J gave up 3 bases; unmatched junction bases: 9.